This T cell receptor (beta chain) was recovered during a study of metastatic and nonmetastatic thyroid tumors. At the level of the study: Malignant and benign thyroid patients had repertoires compared in peripheral blood and tumor or nodule tissue.

The CDR3 is made up of 16 amino acids. The V gene's germline CDR1 is MNHNS and CDR2 SASEGT. Between the trimmed V and J ends, which lost 6 bases and 6 bases, there was a span of 21 bases. This clone was counted ten times or more. The antigen remains undetermined. Other DNA sequences in the same sample also yield this CDR3. Overall study results and limits: Significantly greater TCR beta diversity was reportedly found in malignant thyroid tumors than in benign nodules (in blood and tumor).

Per the study methods: Researchers built a distant-metastasis classifier for papillary thyroid cancer that drew on CDR3 differences across clinicopathological groups. Using MiXCR, TCRdb reanalyzed the PCR reads. The V and J calls shown here were made by TCRdb, not taken from the authors' results. The top ten hold roughly 22% of the sample, which has about 15,000 clones, roughly 26% seen once. Patients were all untreated before their thyroid surgery. The V call is TRBV6-1, the J call TRBJ1-5; TRBD1 is a possible D gene (5 bases). This TCR derives from a female donor with papillary thyroid cancer or a benign thyroid nodule (not recorded which). Some clones in this sample may be carry-over from other donors' samples. The sequenced sample was tumor tissue. In nucleotides, the CDR3 is TGTGCCAGCAGCTTTGAGGGGCCCCAGGTCGGTCAGCCCCAGCATTTT. This gives the protein CASSFEGPQVGQPQHF.